This T cell receptor (beta chain) was identified during a study of shared T cell receptors in the human thymus. Unmatched junction bases numbered 9, after V lost 5 bases and J lost 0 bases. CDR1 and CDR2 from the germline V gene are SGHRS and YFSETQ. The CDR3 runs 16 residues. Sequencing used immunoSEQ multiplex PCR; TCRdb keeps in-frame clones, though not all of them. The data hold hundreds of thousands of clones, with 88% observed a single time. The same sample was also studied in work on human thymus T cells. That paper adds: During corrective heart surgery, resections were taken, and the thymus tissue came from them. What appeared biased in thymic and blood repertoires was the usage of V and J genes. Related research described thymic repertoires that were highly overlapping among unrelated individuals.

This sequence was found in a boy younger than two with a congenital heart defect. The chain is built from TRBV5-1 and TRBJ2-3, with TRBD1 identical over 7 bases. Sequencing input: thymocytes. The CDR3 DNA follows: TGCGCCAGCAGGCATGACAGGGAACATAGCACAGATACGCAGTATTTT. This gives the protein CASRHDREHSTDTQYF. The full variable domain, in which reference TRBV5-1 and TRBJ2-3 provide the parts outside the CDR3, is KAGVTQTPRYLIKTRGQQVTLSCSPISGHRSVSWYQQTPGQGLQFLFEYFSETQRNKGNFPGRFSGRQFSNSRSEMNVSTLELGDSALYLCASRHDREHSTDTQYFGPGTRLTVL.